The T cell receptor (beta chain) described here comes from a study of early T cells in non-severe SARS-CoV-2 infection. Looking at the study overall: The study sequenced bulk RNA from unsorted whole blood, with chains unpaired.

Trimming took off 4 bases at V and 4 bases at J, with 7 bases between the two ends. This CDR3 comprises 11 residues. In germline, CDR1 is GTSNPN, CDR2 SVGIG (reference sequence). Remarks on this clonotype: The antigen is undetermined.

As part of library construction, unique molecular identifiers were attached to individual cDNA molecules. TCRdb re-analysed the 5' RACE reads in MiXCR, keeping a single row per CDR3 protein. Among about 22,000 distinct CDR3 sequences listed, around 3.5% were seen once. Findings and caveats of the study: CD4 and private specificities were missed by VDJdb matching, which favored anti-spike CD8 responses.

The V and J genes are TRBV30 and TRBJ1-1; D call uncertain. Sequenced material: whole blood. This sequence originates from an adult who was a healthcare worker with PCR-confirmed SARS-CoV-2 infection or an uninfected control (not recorded which). The CDR3 is CAWMVSTEAFF. The CDR3 bases are TGTGCCTGGATGGTTAGCACTGAAGCTTTCTTT.